These 31 T cell receptor beta chains were sequenced from one sample in a study of a mutant IDH1 vaccine in newly diagnosed glioma. This table comes from immunoSEQ multiplex PCR, and its TCRdb copy is limited to in-frame clones, with some not included. Among 70,000 or so clones listed, around four fifths were seen once. Indicated time point: baseline, week 1 (first vaccination visit). Treatment meaning: pre-vaccination baseline after standard-of-care therapy. Sequences were derived from peripheral blood mononuclear cells (PBMCs), sampled from a glioma patient treated with radiotherapy, temozolomide or both. These receptors all stem from a young woman with glioma. Some clones in this sample may be carry-over from other donors' samples.

This rearrangement joins TRBV20-1 to TRBJ2-7; unclear D gene. V was clipped by 0 bases and J by 9 bases, with 9 bases between them. The germline gives CDR1 DFQATT, CDR2 SNEGSKA (reference sequence). The CDR3 consists of 11 residues. CDR3 sequence: CSARDIGRQYF. The CDR3 DNA reads as TGCAGTGCTAGAGATATCGGACGGCAGTACTTC.

This sequence joins TRBV6-6 and TRBJ2-1; D possibly uses TRBD1 or TRBD2 (5 bases each). V was pared by 8 bases and J by 9 bases, with 20 bases between. The length of the CDR3 is 14 residues. CDR1 is MNHNY and CDR2 is SVGAGI in the germline V gene (reference sequence). The CDR3 DNA follows: TGTGCCAGCCTCACTCCTCCGCCGAGGGGTGAGCAGTTCTTC. Protein: CASLTPPPRGEQFF.

This clone was counted between two and nine times. The J gene is TRBJ1-1, the V gene TRBV30; D may be TRBD1 (6 bases). CDR3 size: 14 residues. Trimming removed 7 bases at V and 1 base at J, with 16 bases between. Germline values: CDR1 GTSNPN, CDR2 SVGIG (reference sequence). CDR3 amino acids: CAYPSGGPNTEAFF. Written as DNA, the CDR3 is TGTGCCTACCCTTCGGGGGGCCCGAACACTGAAGCTTTCTTT.

The chain is built from TRBV30 and TRBJ1-4; D uncertain. The CDR3 spans 13 residues. Between the trimmed V and J ends, which lost 8 bases and 5 bases, there was a span of 15 bases. Germline CDR1 GTSNPN, CDR2 SVGIG (reference sequence). In nucleotides, the CDR3 is TGTGCCAGCCCAAAGGACGGGAATGAAAAACTGTTTTTT. This encodes CASPKDGNEKLFF.

In this sample, this clone turned up a few times. The chain has TRBV12-5 and TRBJ1-1, with unresolved D. Germline CDR1 reads LGHNT; CDR2 reads FRNRAP. The CDR3 is 12 amino acids. Trimming took off 4 bases at V and 6 bases at J, with 9 bases between the two ends. The CDR3 DNA reads as TGTGCTAGTGGTTACGAGTTGCCTGAAGCTTTCTTT. Its protein product is CASGYELPEAFF.

This clone was seen just once. The chain couples TRBV6-5 to TRBJ1-1; D may be TRBD1 (5 bases). V shed 2 bases and J shed 5 bases, with 9 bases lying between them. The CDR3 runs 13 residues. From germline, CDR1 is MNHEY and CDR2 SVGAGI. CDR3 amino acids: CASSYRGVTEAFF. CDR3 DNA: TGTGCCAGCAGTTACCGGGGGGTGACTGAAGCTTTCTTT.

The chain has TRBV9 and TRBJ1-3; no clear D gene. CDR3 length: 16 residues. V was cut by 0 bases and J by 0 bases, with 10 bases left in between. Germline V gene lookup returns CDR1 SGDLS and CDR2 YYNGEE. CDR3 protein: CASSVDGDLSGNTIYF. CDR3 nucleotides: TGTGCCAGCAGCGTAGACGGAGACCTCTCTGGAAACACCATATATTTT.

The V call is TRBV14, the J call TRBJ1-2; perhaps TRBD1 as D (5 bases). Germline V gives CDR1 SGHDN, CDR2 FVKESK. V lost 0 bases, J lost 13 bases, and 12 bases lay in between. This CDR3 is built from 12 residues. DNA of the CDR3: TGTGCCAGCAGCCAAGAGCCGGGACCCCTCACCTTC. It specifies CASSQEPGPLTF.

This clone was picked up one time. V is TRBV7-9 and J is TRBJ1-1; D gene uncertain. Germline CDR1 and CDR2: SEHNR and FQNEAQ (reference sequence). This CDR3 contains 14 residues. Trimming took off 4 bases at V and 8 bases at J, with 17 bases between the two ends. CDR3 sequence reads: CASSSTTADQEAFF. Here the CDR3 DNA reads TGTGCCAGCAGCTCGACCACAGCTGACCAAGAAGCTTTCTTT.

Points on this clone: This CDR3 is also generated by other DNA sequences in the sample. This rearrangement joins TRBV5-4 to TRBJ1-2, with D possibly matching TRBD1 (6 bases). CDR3 length: 14 residues. Trimming shortened V by 4 bases and J by 2 bases, and 12 bases separated the two germline ends. CDR1 is SGHNT, CDR2 YYREEE, per germline (reference sequence). Here the CDR3 reads CASSPRGGNYGYTF. The CDR3 region has the DNA TGTGCCAGCAGCCCACGGGGGGGCAACTATGGCTACACCTTC.

V is TRBV6-6 and J is TRBJ2-1; 8 bases map to TRBD1. The J segment lost 4 bases and the V segment lost 3 bases, leaving 8 bases of the junction unmatched. The length of the CDR3 is 16 residues. Germline loops: CDR1 MNHNY, CDR2 SVGAGI (reference sequence). CDR3 in DNA: TGTGCCAGCAGTTATCTTGGGACAGGTCGATACAATGAGCAGTTCTTC. This encodes CASSYLGTGRYNEQFF.

This clone turned up a few times. The chain employs TRBV2 and TRBJ1-5; no definite D call. CDR3 length: 19 amino acids. The V and J ends lost 0 bases and 4 bases respectively, with 22 bases between them. Germline-derived CDR1 and CDR2 are SNHLY and FYNNEI. The DNA for the CDR3 is TGTGCCAGCAGTGAAGCGCCCAGTGCCGGGATTTCGGGAAATCAGCCCCAGCATTTT. Amino acid sequence: CASSEAPSAGISGNQPQHF.

The chain uses TRBV6-5 and TRBJ2-7; 8 bases map to TRBD1. Trimming removed 10 bases from V and 3 bases from J; junction bases left unmatched: 8. In germline, CDR1 is MNHEY, CDR2 SVGAGI. This CDR3 region has 13 residues. The CDR3 here is CATKRTGIYEQYF. CDR3 in DNA: TGTGCCACCAAGAGGACAGGGATCTACGAGCAGTACTTC.

This clone is a singleton in its sample. The CDR3 sequence: CASSRGGASYEQYF. CDR3 DNA sequence: TGTGCCAGCAGCCGTGGGGGGGCTTCCTACGAGCAGTACTTC. The chain uses TRBV9 and TRBJ2-7; D might be TRBD2 (7 bases). The CDR3 spans 14 residues. In germline, CDR1 is SGDLS, CDR2 YYNGEE. The V end lost 4 bases, the J end lost 1 base, and 12 bases lay between the germline ends.

The J gene is TRBJ1-5, the V gene TRBV4-1, with 10 bases that match TRBD1. The CDR3 consists of 18 residues. V was clipped by 4 bases and J by 0 bases; unmatched bases: 9. Germline values: CDR1 MGHRA, CDR2 YSYEKL. The chain's CDR3 is CASSRYRTGGYSNQPQHF. The CDR3 nucleotides are TGCGCCAGCAGCCGGTACCGGACAGGGGGGTATAGCAATCAGCCCCAGCATTTT.

In DNA, the CDR3 is TGCAGCGTTGAAGGCGCCTCTGGGGCTCAGGGCTACACCTTC. Its protein is CSVEGASGAQGYTF. The V call is TRBV29-1, the J call TRBJ1-2; D is possibly TRBD1 (5 bases). The CDR3 runs to 14 residues. The ends were cut back, 1 base at V and 8 bases at J, with 17 bases in the middle. Per the germline V gene, CDR1 is SQVTM and CDR2 is ANQGSEA.

The gene calls are TRBV19 and TRBJ1-2; 10 nucleotides agree with TRBD1. The germline gives CDR1 LNHDA, CDR2 SQIVND (reference sequence). The CDR3 length is 14 residues. Germline trimming cut 7 bases from V and 8 bases from J; bases unmatched to any gene: 10. CDR3 DNA: TGTGCCAGTACTTCACCGGACAGGGGGTACGGCTACACCTTC. Its translation: CASTSPDRGYGYTF.

The chain couples TRBV25-1 to TRBJ1-2; the match to TRBD1 covers 8 bases. The J segment lost 7 bases and the V segment lost 6 bases, leaving 7 bases of the junction unmatched. Looked up from germline, CDR1 is MGHDK and CDR2 is SYGVNS. This CDR3 comprises 13 residues. CDR3 coding DNA: TGTGCCAGCAGACGCGGACAGGGCAGTGGCTACACCTTC. It codes for CASRRGQGSGYTF.

This clone was seen more than once but under ten times. The chain combines TRBV11-2 with TRBJ2-2; no clear D. With 5 bases removed from V and 3 bases from J, the gap between germline ends came to 4 bases. This CDR3 is 12 amino acids long. The germline V gene has CDR1 SGHAT and CDR2 FQNNGV. The chain's CDR3 is CASSRDTGELFF. The CDR3 region has the DNA TGTGCCAGCAGCCGGGACACCGGGGAGCTGTTTTTT.

The chain joins TRBV6-1 to TRBJ1-1; 8 bases are shared with TRBD1. This CDR3 is 15 amino acids long. J gave up 8 bases and V 6 bases, and 14 bases lay outside the gene matches. Germline CDR1 MNHNS, CDR2 SASEGT. For the CDR3, the DNA is TGTGCCAGCAGGGGCCTAGTGCGACAGGGGAGGGAAGCTTTCTTT. Protein product: CASRGLVRQGREAFF.

V and J are TRBV7-8 and TRBJ2-4; 9 nucleotides match TRBD2. The CDR3 runs 15 residues. V trimming: 5 bases; J trimming: 2 bases; junction bases outside the gene matches: 4. Germline V lookup: CDR1 SGHVS, CDR2 FQNEAQ. The CDR3 spells CASSRLADPKNIQYF. DNA for the CDR3: TGTGCCAGCAGCCGACTAGCGGATCCCAAAAACATTCAGTACTTC.

This chain connects TRBV10-3 to TRBJ2-2, with 12 nucleotides matching TRBD2. The germline V gene encodes CDR1 ENHRY and CDR2 SYGVKD. This CDR3 spans 19 amino acids. With V trimmed by 4 bases and J by 2 bases, 11 bases remained unmatched. The CDR3 coding sequence is TGTGCCATCAGTGGTAGTCGGCTAGCGGGAGGGCCCAACACCGGGGAGCTGTTTTTT. Its translation is CAISGSRLAGGPNTGELFF.

V gene TRBV5-1 combines with J gene TRBJ2-5, with 10 bases fitting TRBD2. The CDR3 contains 16 residues. The V gene's germline CDR1 is SGHRS and CDR2 YFSETQ. The ends lost 0 bases at V and 1 base at J; junction bases unmatched: 3. CDR3 amino acids: CASSLGSGGIQETQYF. CDR3 nucleotides: TGCGCCAGCAGCTTGGGTAGCGGGGGGATCCAAGAGACCCAGTACTTC. Looking up the rest from reference TRBV5-1 and TRBJ2-5 gives the full variable domain: KAGVTQTPRYLIKTRGQQVTLSCSPISGHRSVSWYQQTPGQGLQFLFEYFSETQRNKGNFPGRFSGRQFSNSRSEMNVSTLELGDSALYLCASSLGSGGIQETQYFGPGTRLLVL.

The chain combines TRBV29-1 with TRBJ2-3; tentative D call: TRBD2 (5 bases). This CDR3 has 15 residues. Germline CDR1 is SQVTM and CDR2 is ANQGSEA. The ends were cut back, 3 bases at V and 5 bases at J, with 18 bases in the middle. CDR3 in amino acids: CSVDGPRPRGDTQYF. CDR3 nucleotides: TGCAGCGTTGATGGCCCCCGACCTCGGGGAGATACGCAGTATTTT.

J is TRBJ2-7 and V is TRBV5-6; TRBD1 aligns across 7 bases. The CDR3 runs 15 residues. J was trimmed by 0 bases and V by 3 bases; bases with no gene match: 6. Germline CDR1 SGHDT, CDR2 YYEEEE. The CDR3 DNA follows: TGTGCCAGCAGCTCGAGGGGACAGCGCTCCTACGAGCAGTACTTC. It encodes CASSSRGQRSYEQYF.

The chain carries TRBV18 and TRBJ2-7; 8 positions agree with TRBD1. The germline V gene encodes CDR1 KGHSH and CDR2 LQKENI. This CDR3 spans 14 amino acids. Trimming removed 3 bases from V and 3 bases from J; junction bases left unmatched: 4. This CDR3 reads CASSPLQGGYEQYF. CDR3 bases: TGTGCCAGCTCACCCTTACAGGGGGGCTACGAGCAGTACTTC.

This chain uses TRBV6-1 with TRBJ1-1; 9 nucleotides match TRBD1. The V gene's germline CDR1 is MNHNS and CDR2 SASEGT. CDR3 length: 14 amino acids. J was trimmed by 1 base and V by 10 bases; bases with no gene match: 7. The DNA for the CDR3 is TGTGCCAATGGGGAACAGGGGGCGAACACTGAAGCTTTCTTT. Amino acid sequence: CANGEQGANTEAFF.

The rearrangement links TRBV29-1 to TRBJ1-5, with no clear D. Germline V gene data show CDR1 as SQVTM and CDR2 as ANQGSEA. This CDR3 has 13 residues. Trimming shortened V by 5 bases and J by 3 bases, and 11 bases separated the two germline ends. The CDR3 coding sequence is TGCAGCGTTTCGCCACAGCTCAATCAGCCCCAGCATTTT. This sequence encodes CSVSPQLNQPQHF.

The J gene is TRBJ2-4, the V gene TRBV30, with D perhaps TRBD1 (6 bases). The CDR3 length is 14 residues. V dropped 5 bases and J dropped 0 bases, with 11 bases sitting between them. Germline V lookup: CDR1 GTSNPN, CDR2 SVGIG (reference sequence). The CDR3 DNA reads as TGTGCCTGGCGATTACAGGGAGCCAAAAACATTCAGTACTTC. Translating gives CAWRLQGAKNIQYF.

CDR3 protein: CASSFGRFEAFF. CDR3 sequence (DNA): TGTGCCAGCAGCTTCGGCAGATTTGAAGCTTTCTTT. V usage is TRBV11-2 and J usage is TRBJ1-1; D unresolved. The length of the CDR3 is 12 residues. V was trimmed by 3 bases and J by 7 bases, leaving 9 bases between them. Germline lookup yields CDR1 SGHAT and CDR2 FQNNGV.

The chain couples TRBV11-3 to TRBJ2-7, with 7 bases aligning to TRBD2. CDR1 and CDR2 (germline): SGHNT, YENEEA. J gave up 7 bases and V 5 bases, and 17 bases lay outside the gene matches. The CDR3 totals 16 residues. In DNA form, the CDR3 reads TGTGCCAGCAGCGCCTTTTCCGGGACTACCGCCCGGGAGCAGTACTTC. Translated, it gives CASSAFSGTTAREQYF.